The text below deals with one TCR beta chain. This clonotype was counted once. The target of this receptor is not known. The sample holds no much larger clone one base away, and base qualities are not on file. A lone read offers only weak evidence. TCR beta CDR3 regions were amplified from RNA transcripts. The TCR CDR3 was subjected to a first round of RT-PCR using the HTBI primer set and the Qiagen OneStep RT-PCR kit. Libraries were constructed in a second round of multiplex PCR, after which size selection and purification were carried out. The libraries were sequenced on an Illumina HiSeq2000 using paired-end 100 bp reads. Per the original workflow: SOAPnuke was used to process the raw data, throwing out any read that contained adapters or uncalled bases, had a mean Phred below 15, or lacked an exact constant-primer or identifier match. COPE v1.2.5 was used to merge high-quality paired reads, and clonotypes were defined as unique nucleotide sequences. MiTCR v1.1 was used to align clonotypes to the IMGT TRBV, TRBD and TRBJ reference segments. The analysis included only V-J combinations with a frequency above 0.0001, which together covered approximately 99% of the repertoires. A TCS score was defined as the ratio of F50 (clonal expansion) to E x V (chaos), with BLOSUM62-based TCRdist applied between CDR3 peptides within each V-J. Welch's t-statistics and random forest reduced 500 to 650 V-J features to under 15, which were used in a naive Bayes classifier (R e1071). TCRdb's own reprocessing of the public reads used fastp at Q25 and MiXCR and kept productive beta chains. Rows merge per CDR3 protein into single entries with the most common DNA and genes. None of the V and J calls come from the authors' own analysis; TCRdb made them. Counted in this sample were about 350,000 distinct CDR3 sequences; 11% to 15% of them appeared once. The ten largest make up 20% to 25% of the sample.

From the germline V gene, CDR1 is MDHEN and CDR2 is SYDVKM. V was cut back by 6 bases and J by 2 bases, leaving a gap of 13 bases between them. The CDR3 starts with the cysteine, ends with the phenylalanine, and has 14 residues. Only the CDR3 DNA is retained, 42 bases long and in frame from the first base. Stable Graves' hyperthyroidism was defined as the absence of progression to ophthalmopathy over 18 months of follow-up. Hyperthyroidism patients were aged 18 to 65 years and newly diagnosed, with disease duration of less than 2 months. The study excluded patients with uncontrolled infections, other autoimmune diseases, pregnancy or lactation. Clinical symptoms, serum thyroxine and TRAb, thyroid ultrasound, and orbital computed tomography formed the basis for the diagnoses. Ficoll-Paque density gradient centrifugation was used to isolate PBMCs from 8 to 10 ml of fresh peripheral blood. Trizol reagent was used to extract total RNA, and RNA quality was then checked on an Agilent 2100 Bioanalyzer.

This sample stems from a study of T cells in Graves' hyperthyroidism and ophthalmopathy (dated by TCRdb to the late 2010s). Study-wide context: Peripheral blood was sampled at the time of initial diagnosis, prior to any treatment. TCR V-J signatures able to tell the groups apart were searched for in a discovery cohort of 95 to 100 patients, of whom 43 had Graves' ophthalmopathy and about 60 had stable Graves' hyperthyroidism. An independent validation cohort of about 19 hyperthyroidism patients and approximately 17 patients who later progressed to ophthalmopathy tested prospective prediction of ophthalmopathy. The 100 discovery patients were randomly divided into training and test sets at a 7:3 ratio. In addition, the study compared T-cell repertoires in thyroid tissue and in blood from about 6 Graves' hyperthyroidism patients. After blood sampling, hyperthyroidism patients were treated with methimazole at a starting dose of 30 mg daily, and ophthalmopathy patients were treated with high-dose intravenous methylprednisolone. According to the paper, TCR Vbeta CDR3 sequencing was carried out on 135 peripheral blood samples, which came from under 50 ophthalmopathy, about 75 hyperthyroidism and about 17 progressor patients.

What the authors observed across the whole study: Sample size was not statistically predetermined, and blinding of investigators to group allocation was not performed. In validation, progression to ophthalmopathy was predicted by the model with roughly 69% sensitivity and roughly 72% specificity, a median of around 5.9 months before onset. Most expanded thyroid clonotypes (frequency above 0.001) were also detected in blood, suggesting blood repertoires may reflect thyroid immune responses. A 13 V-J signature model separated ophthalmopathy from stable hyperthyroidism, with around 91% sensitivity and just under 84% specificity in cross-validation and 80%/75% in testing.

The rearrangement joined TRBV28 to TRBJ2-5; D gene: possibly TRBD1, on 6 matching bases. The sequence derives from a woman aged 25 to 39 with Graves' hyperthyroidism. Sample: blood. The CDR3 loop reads CASSYRTVQETQYF. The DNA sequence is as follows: TGTGCCAGCAGCTATCGGACAGTTCAAGAGACCCAGTACTTC. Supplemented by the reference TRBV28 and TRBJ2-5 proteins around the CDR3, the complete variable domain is DVKVTQSSRYLVKRTGEKVFLECVQDMDHENMFWYRQDPGLGLRLIYFSYDVKMKEKGDIPEGYSVSREKKERFSLILESASTNQTSMYLCASSYRTVQETQYFGPGTRLLVL.